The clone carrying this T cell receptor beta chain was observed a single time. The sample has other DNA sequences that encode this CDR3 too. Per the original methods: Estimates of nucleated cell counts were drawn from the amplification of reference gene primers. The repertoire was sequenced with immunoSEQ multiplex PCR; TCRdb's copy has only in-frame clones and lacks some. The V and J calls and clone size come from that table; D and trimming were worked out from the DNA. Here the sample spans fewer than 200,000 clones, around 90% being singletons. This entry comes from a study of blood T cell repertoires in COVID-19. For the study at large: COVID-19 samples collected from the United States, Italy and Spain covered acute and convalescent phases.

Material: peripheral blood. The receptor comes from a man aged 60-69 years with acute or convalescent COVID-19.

The CDR3 reads CASSLDRDTEAFF. In DNA form, the CDR3 reads TGTGCCAGCAGTCTGGACAGGGACACTGAAGCTTTCTTT. The chain carries TRBV6-5 and TRBJ1-1; 8 positions agree with TRBD1. V was clipped by 5 bases and J by 3 bases; unmatched bases: 2. The length of the CDR3 is 13 residues. CDR1 MNHEY and CDR2 SVGAGI come from the germline V gene.